This paragraph covers one TCR beta chain sequence. Cohort 3 donors were reported recovered after two negative PCRs, clearance, or symptom resolution. The sample belongs to a study of blood T cell repertoires in COVID-19. Assay used: immunoSEQ multiplex PCR; TCRdb lists only in-frame clones, some missing. The repertoire holds 200,000 to 300,000 clones, with around nine tenths as singletons. J gave up 6 bases and V 2 bases, and 3 bases lay outside the gene matches. The V gene's germline CDR1 is SGHTA and CDR2 FQGTGA. This CDR3 spans 13 amino acids. The gene calls are TRBV7-3 and TRBJ1-2, with 7 positions matching TRBD1. The source is a man aged 35 to 55 who had recovered from COVID-19. The sequenced sample consisted of PBMCs or T cells enriched from blood (not recorded which). The CDR3 DNA reads as TGTGCCAGCAGCTTATTAGGGGGCGATGGCTACACCTTC. Translated, it gives CASSLLGGDGYTF.